Included here is one TCR beta chain sequence, with context. Its antigen remains unknown. V lost 4 bases to trimming and J lost 0 bases, with 16 bases between them. The CDR3 runs to 17 residues. Germline V gene sequence: CDR1 SNHLY, CDR2 FYNNEI. Alongside a J-beta primer mix, a sample-barcoded 5' primer served in a second PCR lasting roughly 7 to 12 cycles. Using its own MiXCR run on the 5' RACE reads, TCRdb lists one record per CDR3 protein. The table has roughly 720,000 distinct CDR3 sequences, roughly 53% seen once. The record originates from a study of blood T cells in healthy people across ages. General observations from the study: Age brought a roughly linear fall in TCR beta diversity measured per million T cells.

The rearrangement joins TRBV2 to TRBJ1-5; D is unresolved. The specimen was blood. This clonotype was obtained from an elderly man in good health. CDR3: CASSGQSRRYSNQPQHF. In DNA form, the CDR3 reads TGTGCCAGCAGTGGCCAGTCCAGGAGGTATAGCAATCAGCCCCAGCATTTT.